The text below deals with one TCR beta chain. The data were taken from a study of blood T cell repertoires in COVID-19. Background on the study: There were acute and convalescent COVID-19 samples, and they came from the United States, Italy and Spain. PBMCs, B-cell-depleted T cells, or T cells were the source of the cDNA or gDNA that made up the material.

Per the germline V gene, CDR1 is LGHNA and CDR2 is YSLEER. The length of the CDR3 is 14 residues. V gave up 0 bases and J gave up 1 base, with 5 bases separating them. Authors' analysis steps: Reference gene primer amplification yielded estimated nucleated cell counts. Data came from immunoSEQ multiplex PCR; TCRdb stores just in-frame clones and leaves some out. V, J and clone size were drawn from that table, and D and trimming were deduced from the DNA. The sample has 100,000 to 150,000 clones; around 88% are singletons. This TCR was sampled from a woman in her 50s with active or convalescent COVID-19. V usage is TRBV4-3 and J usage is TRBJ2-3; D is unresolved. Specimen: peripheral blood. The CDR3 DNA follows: TGCGCCAGCAGCCAAGATCAGGGCACAGATACGCAGTATTTT. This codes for CASSQDQGTDTQYF.